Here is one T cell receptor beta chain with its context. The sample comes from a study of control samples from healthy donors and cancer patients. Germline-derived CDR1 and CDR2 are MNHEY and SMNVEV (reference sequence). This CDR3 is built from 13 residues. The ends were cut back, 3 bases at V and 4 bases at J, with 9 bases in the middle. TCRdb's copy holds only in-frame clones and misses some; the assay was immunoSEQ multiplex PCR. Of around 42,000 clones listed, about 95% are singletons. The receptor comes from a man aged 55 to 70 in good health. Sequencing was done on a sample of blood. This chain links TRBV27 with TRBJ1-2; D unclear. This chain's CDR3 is CASSFGQSYGYTF. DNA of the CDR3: TGTGCCAGCAGTTTTGGGCAGTCCTATGGCTACACCTTC.